The TCR beta chain under discussion was sequenced for a study of T-cell memory formation after mild COVID-19. Germline CDR1 MGHDK, CDR2 SYGVNS. The V end lost 3 bases, the J end lost 2 bases, and 11 bases lay between the germline ends. CDR3 length: 14 residues. One entry per CDR3 protein, called by TCRdb with MiXCR from the 5' RACE reads. Here the sample spans 300,000 to 400,000 distinct CDR3 sequences, around 30% being singletons. Whole-study results and caveats: Clones that contracted from day 15 to 85 had balanced CD4/CD8; later expanders were CD4+ biased.

On this clonotype: Its target is not known.

This receptor was obtained from an adult woman who had mild COVID-19 (a few samples of this study predate the infection). Cell type and time point are not known. The specimen was PBMCs or a T cell subset sorted from them (not recorded which). This rearrangement joins TRBV25-1 to TRBJ2-7; perhaps D is TRBD1 or TRBD2 (5 bases each). The CDR3 nucleotides are TGTGCCAGCAGTGAGGGGGTTTTGACCTACGAGCAGTACTTC. Translation gives CASSEGVLTYEQYF.